One and the same sample provided the 14 T cell receptor beta chains below, sequenced in a study of T cells in Graves' hyperthyroidism and ophthalmopathy. RNA transcripts provided the source from which TCR beta CDR3 regions were amplified. TCR CDR3 underwent first-round RT-PCR with the HTBI primer set. TCRdb processed the multiplex PCR reads anew with MiXCR; each CDR3 protein has one entry. In the table there are about 300,000 distinct CDR3 sequences, 25% to 30% of which are singletons. Input material: blood. The receptors come from a man aged 35-49 years with Graves' hyperthyroidism that later progressed to Graves' ophthalmopathy.

The sample holds many counts of this clonotype. This rearrangement joins TRBV6-1 to TRBJ2-7; D may correspond to TRBD1 or TRBD2 (6 bases each). The V and J ends lost 4 bases and 3 bases respectively, with 16 bases between them. Germline assignment: CDR1 MNHNS and CDR2 SASEGT. The CDR3 totals 15 residues. This chain's CDR3 is CASSGRDTGYYEQYF. The CDR3 DNA follows: TGTGCCAGCAGTGGGCGGGACACCGGGTACTACGAGCAGTACTTC.

This clonotype has at least ten counts. The rearrangement joins TRBV2 to TRBJ2-5, with 9 bases aligning to TRBD2. Germline V gene sequence: CDR1 SNHLY, CDR2 FYNNEI. The junction had 11 bases not matched to a gene; V was cut back by 8 bases and J by 4 bases. CDR3 size: 15 residues. The DNA of the CDR3 is TGTGCCAGCCGGCGAGGGACTAGCCCGGGAGAGACCCAGTACTTC. Its protein product is CASRRGTSPGETQYF.

This clonotype was found many times. The genes are TRBV30 and TRBJ1-1; 7 nucleotides agree with TRBD1. Trimming cost V 2 bases and J 5 bases; bases outside gene matches: 8. Germline V gene lookup returns CDR1 GTSNPN and CDR2 SVGIG (reference sequence). The CDR3 runs to 14 residues. For the CDR3, the DNA is TGTGCCTGGAGTAAGGACAGGTCTTATACTGAAGCTTTCTTT. Translating it yields CAWSKDRSYTEAFF.

This clonotype was found many times. The junction shows a germline mismatch at one end, possibly a read error. This sequence joins TRBV7-3 and TRBJ2-5; 10 bases are a match to TRBD2. The CDR3 runs to 16 residues. Germline values: CDR1 SGHTA, CDR2 FQGTGA. CDR3 sequence reads: CASGLTGTSAKETQYF. CDR3 DNA: TGTGCCAGCGGCTTGACCGGGACTAGCGCGAAAGAGACCCAGTACTTC.

This clonotype was detected ten times or more. V usage is TRBV29-1 and J usage is TRBJ2-5; TRBD1 agrees at 8 bases. The trim removed 7 bases at V and 3 bases at J, leaving 4 bases unmatched. Germline assignment: CDR1 SQVTM and CDR2 ANQGSEA. The CDR3 contains 12 residues. CDR3 sequence (DNA): TGCAGCGCACCGACAGGGGAAGAGACCCAGTACTTC. Protein: CSAPTGEETQYF.

The table lists this clonotype with many counts. The chain is built from TRBV11-2 and TRBJ1-2; no clear D gene. The V end was cut by 1 base, the J end by 5 bases, with 17 bases between. The CDR3 extends over 16 amino acids. CDR1 and CDR2 (germline): SGHAT, FQNNGV. The CDR3 DNA sequence: TGTGCCAGCAGCTTAGTCCTCAATGGAGGGTCGTATGGCTACACCTTC. Amino acid sequence: CASSLVLNGGSYGYTF.

The chain couples TRBV27 to TRBJ1-1; no clear D. V was shortened by 3 bases and J by 5 bases, with 13 bases between the two germline ends. CDR3 length: 14 amino acids. CDR1 is MNHEY and CDR2 is SMNVEV in the germline V gene (reference sequence). The CDR3 nucleotides are TGTGCCAGCAGTTTTGGGAATCGGGATACTGAAGCTTTCTTT. It specifies CASSFGNRDTEAFF.

This clonotype occurred many times. This chain uses TRBV6-1 with TRBJ2-5; D not certain. Germline V lookup: CDR1 MNHNS, CDR2 SASEGT. V lost 0 bases, J lost 7 bases, and 9 bases lay in between. CDR3 length equals 13 residues. The CDR3 region is CASSEAPLGTQYF. CDR3 sequence (DNA): TGTGCCAGCAGTGAAGCCCCCCTTGGGACCCAGTACTTC.

This clonotype was seen many times. The chain couples TRBV18 to TRBJ2-5; no reliable D call. The germline CDR1 and CDR2 sequences are KGHSH and LQKENI. Trimming cost V 3 bases and J 5 bases, with 10 bases left between them. The CDR3 covers 13 residues. The CDR3 sequence: CASSPGVTETQYF. The DNA of the CDR3 is TGTGCCAGCTCACCTGGGGTAACGGAGACCCAGTACTTC.

This clonotype was recorded at least ten times. The chain links TRBV29-1 to TRBJ1-1, with unresolved D. V lost 3 bases, J lost 5 bases, and 10 bases lay in between. This CDR3 spans 12 amino acids. The germline gives CDR1 SQVTM, CDR2 ANQGSEA. For the CDR3, the DNA is TGCAGCGTTGATTACGTCGGTACTGAAGCTTTCTTT. Amino acids: CSVDYVGTEAFF.

This clonotype has a count of ten or more. This chain uses TRBV19 with TRBJ1-5, with D possibly matching TRBD1 (5 bases). Trimming cost V 3 bases and J 5 bases, with 11 bases left between them. CDR1 LNHDA and CDR2 SQIVND come from the germline V gene (reference sequence). CDR3 length equals 14 residues. The CDR3 nucleotides are TGTGCCAGTAGTATGTGGCAGGGCGATCAGCCCCAGCATTTT. Translating gives CASSMWQGDQPQHF.

This clonotype appeared many times. The chain has TRBV20-1 and TRBJ2-7; the D gene is possibly TRBD2 (5 bases). Trimming cost V 0 bases and J 0 bases, with 15 bases left between them. Germline CDR1 DFQATT, CDR2 SNEGSKA (reference sequence). This CDR3 comprises 16 residues. Here the CDR3 DNA reads TGCAGTGCTAGAGATCAGGATCTAGCTATCTCCTACGAGCAGTACTTC. It encodes CSARDQDLAISYEQYF.

The CDR3 sequence is CASSYMLAGVTYEQYF. The DNA of the CDR3 is TGTGCCAGCAGTTACATGCTAGCGGGAGTAACCTACGAGCAGTACTTC. The chain carries TRBV6-5 and TRBJ2-7; 10 nucleotides line up with TRBD2. Germline V CDR1 and CDR2: MNHEY, SVGAGI. V lost 2 bases, J lost 2 bases, and 6 bases stayed unmatched. CDR3 size: 16 residues.

This clonotype occurred many times. The V call is TRBV7-2, the J call TRBJ2-7; 11 positions match TRBD2. CDR1 SGHTA and CDR2 FQGNSA come from the germline V gene. V dropped 7 bases and J dropped 7; count of bases not matched to a gene: 12. The CDR3 totals 15 residues. Here the CDR3 reads CASIPVGLAVLEQYF. The DNA for the CDR3 is TGTGCCAGCATCCCCGTGGGACTAGCGGTCTTGGAGCAGTACTTC. Full variable domain (missing parts from reference TRBV7-2 and TRBJ2-7): GAGVSQSPSNKVTEKGKDVELRCDPISGHTALYWYRQSLGQGLEFLIYFQGNSAPDKSGLPSDRFSAERTGGSVSTLTIQRTQQEDSAVYLCASIPVGLAVLEQYFGPGTRLTVT.